These 5 T cell receptor beta chains originate from one sample sequenced in a study of T-cell memory formation after mild COVID-19. TCRdb reprocessed the 5' RACE reads with MiXCR, giving one entry per CDR3 protein. The sample lists about 350,000 distinct CDR3 sequences; about an eighth were seen once. Sequenced sample: PBMCs or a T cell subset sorted from them (not recorded which). The receptors were gathered from a man younger than 35 who had mild COVID-19 (a few samples of this study predate the infection). Cell type and time point are not known.

This clonotype has only a few counts. The chain links TRBV7-2 to TRBJ2-5; unclear D gene. Trimming removed 0 bases at V and 5 bases at J, with 7 bases between. Germline V gene sequence: CDR1 SGHTA, CDR2 FQGNSA. The CDR3 has 13 residues. The CDR3 nucleotides are TGTGCCAGCAGCTTAGCGAATATGGAGACCCAGTACTTC. Its translation is CASSLANMETQYF.

The table lists this clonotype with many counts. The rearrangement uses TRBV5-1 and TRBJ1-1; D is perhaps TRBD1 (5 bases). This CDR3 region has 15 residues. Trimming left V 7 bases short and J 1 base short, with 17 bases between. Germline V gene data show CDR1 as SGHRS and CDR2 as YFSETQ. The CDR3 region is CASSITGTGNTEAFF. DNA for the CDR3: TGCGCCAGCTCCATAACCGGGACGGGGAACACTGAAGCTTTCTTT.

This clonotype turned up a few times. J is TRBJ2-1 and V is TRBV4-3, with D possibly matching TRBD2 (5 bases). The CDR3 has 18 amino acids. In germline, CDR1 is LGHNA, CDR2 YSLEER. Trimming removed 0 bases from V and 1 base from J, with 16 bases in between. The CDR3 region is CASSQEYQLVGSYNEQFF. Here the CDR3 DNA reads TGCGCCAGCAGCCAAGAGTATCAACTAGTTGGTTCCTACAATGAGCAGTTCTTC.

This clonotype was found a few times. This chain uses TRBV10-2 with TRBJ2-7, with D perhaps TRBD1 (5 bases). CDR1 is WSHSY, CDR2 SAAADI, per germline. Deletions cut 8 bases from V and 1 base from J, with 9 bases between. CDR3 size: 12 residues. The CDR3 DNA sequence: TGCGCCAGCGCGACAGTATCCTACGAGCAGTACGTC. Protein product: CASATVSYEQYV.

This clonotype came up a few times. The chain has TRBV5-6 and TRBJ1-2; 8 nucleotides agree with TRBD1. The CDR3 has 12 residues. V was pared by 4 bases and J by 4 bases, with 0 bases of the junction left unmatched. CDR1 SGHDT and CDR2 YYEEEE come from the germline V gene. The CDR3 region has the DNA TGTGCCAGCAGCCAGGGGGCCTATGGCTACACCTTC. Its protein product is CASSQGAYGYTF.